The present T cell receptor beta chain was sequenced within a study of blood T cell repertoires in COVID-19. In the study overall: Both acute and convalescent COVID-19 samples were obtained from the United States, Italy and Spain. Sources were T cells, B-cell-depleted T cells, or PBMCs; the material itself was cDNA or gDNA.

Original handling: Amplification of reference gene primers was used by the study to estimate nucleated cell counts. Sequencing used immunoSEQ multiplex PCR; TCRdb keeps in-frame clones, though not all of them. V and J calls and clone size are those listed in that table; D and trimming were worked out from the DNA. The sample shows around 140,000 clones, approximately 86% of them seen only once. The germline V gene has CDR1 KGHSH and CDR2 LQKENI. Trimming left V 2 bases short and J 7 bases short, with 12 bases between. The CDR3 totals 14 residues. This chain connects TRBV18 to TRBJ1-5; D perhaps matches TRBD1 (5 bases). This receptor was obtained from a woman between 55 and 75 years old with acute or convalescent COVID-19. Sequencing was performed on peripheral blood. The CDR3: CASSPTGGGQPQHF. DNA of the CDR3: TGTGCCAGCTCACCAACGGGGGGAGGCCAGCCCCAGCATTTT.